The sample holds a few counts of the clone carrying this TCR beta chain. These data belong to a study of response to subunit inactivated influenza vaccine. TCRdb ran MiXCR on the RT-PCR reads and lists one entry per CDR3 protein. The sample consists of 200,000 to 250,000 distinct CDR3 sequences, 12% of them appearing once. Germline V gives CDR1 GTSNPN, CDR2 SVGIG (reference sequence). This CDR3 comprises 16 residues. The J segment lost 4 bases and the V segment lost 1 base, leaving 8 bases of the junction unmatched. This sequence joins TRBV30 and TRBJ2-4; 9 positions match TRBD1. The sequences come from non-naive T cells sorted from PBMCs, collected approximately 15 days before vaccination. This clonotype was sampled from a man aged 50 to 60 who received an inactivated influenza vaccine. DNA for the CDR3: TGTGCCTGGAGTGCCCCCGGGACAGGGCTTAAAAACATTCAGTACTTC. Translated: CAWSAPGTGLKNIQYF. The full variable domain, its missing parts supplied by reference TRBV30 and TRBJ2-4, is SQTIHQWPATLVQPVGSPLSLECTVEGTSNPNLYWYRQAAGRGLQLLFYSVGIGQISSEVPQNLSASRPQDRQFILSSKKLLLSDSGFYLCAWSAPGTGLKNIQYFGAGTRLSVL.